This T cell receptor beta chain is from a study of cytomegalovirus exposure and HLA in healthy donors. Whole-study results and caveats: In a later analysis, CMV-associated beta chains were mostly HLA-associated, it appeared.

Of note for this clone: Antigen: not known.

Germline values: CDR1 SGHRS, CDR2 YFSETQ. This CDR3 has 16 amino acids. V gave up 0 bases and J gave up 1 base, with 14 bases separating them. Primers for the PCR totalled 60 Vbeta and 13 Jbeta. Source study methods: The authors later counted about 80 million unique TCR beta chains, some 12 million of them shared. Sequenced by immunoSEQ multiplex PCR; TCRdb stores in-frame clones only, minus some. That table is the source of V, J and clone size, and D and trimming were worked out from the DNA. The sample has 200,000 or so clones; 78% are singletons. The V gene is TRBV5-1, the J gene TRBJ2-7; D remains ambiguous. This TCR derives from a male donor in good health and CMV-seronegative. The sample comprised PBMCs. This CDR3 is CASSLDSGFGSYEQYF. The CDR3 DNA reads as TGCGCCAGCAGCTTGGATTCCGGGTTCGGGTCCTACGAGCAGTACTTC.